This T cell receptor beta chain was captured by sequencing in a study of shared clonotypes between healthy human individuals. Study observations and caveats: The authors expected sequencing depth to affect clonotype sharing among donors.

The germline CDR1 and CDR2 sequences are MNHNY and SVGAGI (reference sequence). Between the trimmed V and J ends, which lost 5 bases and 6 bases, there was a span of 11 bases. The CDR3 runs to 12 residues. Sorted subsets were amplified in replicate PCRs using 150 to 250 ng DNA, tens of thousands of T cell genomes. Sequenced by immunoSEQ multiplex PCR; TCRdb stores in-frame clones only, minus some. The sample has 2.5 million or so clones, over 85% seen once; the top ten hold around 0.15%. Study donors comprised healthy, HIV-negative adults devoid of recent acute infection or vaccination. Concerning this clone: Its antigen is still unknown.

The chain is built from TRBV6-6 and TRBJ2-7, with D hard to call. The sequenced material came from naive CD4+ T cells sorted from blood. Specified subset: CD45RA+ positively selected. This clonotype originated in a man aged 18 to 30 in good health. The CDR3 nucleotides read TGTGCCAGCAGTCCCCCTCAGGTCGAGCAGTACTTC. Its protein product is CASSPPQVEQYF.